This TCR beta chain was captured in a study of T cell responses to AZD1222 COVID-19 vaccine. Per germline, CDR1 MNHEY and CDR2 SVGEGT. After removal of 8 bases from V and 7 bases from J, the junction contained 15 bases not matched to a gene. The CDR3 consists of 16 residues. Only in-frame clones appear in the TCRdb table, and some are missing; sequencing was by immunoSEQ multiplex PCR. This sample has about 120,000 clones, with roughly 91% found just once. Regarding this clone: Its antigen remains unknown.

Overall study results and limits: Females outnumbered males among donors, who were mostly white British; clonal diversity was possibly underestimated.

This receptor was taken from an adult who received the AZD1222 COVID-19 vaccine. The rearrangement joins TRBV6-2 or TRBV6-3 to TRBJ2-1; 9 positions match TRBD1. Sequences were derived from peripheral blood, sampled 28 days after the second AZD1222 dose. The CDR3 coding sequence is TGTGCCAGCCGTTGGGACCCAAGACAGGGGGGGAATGAGCAGTTCTTC. Protein sequence: CASRWDPRQGGNEQFF.